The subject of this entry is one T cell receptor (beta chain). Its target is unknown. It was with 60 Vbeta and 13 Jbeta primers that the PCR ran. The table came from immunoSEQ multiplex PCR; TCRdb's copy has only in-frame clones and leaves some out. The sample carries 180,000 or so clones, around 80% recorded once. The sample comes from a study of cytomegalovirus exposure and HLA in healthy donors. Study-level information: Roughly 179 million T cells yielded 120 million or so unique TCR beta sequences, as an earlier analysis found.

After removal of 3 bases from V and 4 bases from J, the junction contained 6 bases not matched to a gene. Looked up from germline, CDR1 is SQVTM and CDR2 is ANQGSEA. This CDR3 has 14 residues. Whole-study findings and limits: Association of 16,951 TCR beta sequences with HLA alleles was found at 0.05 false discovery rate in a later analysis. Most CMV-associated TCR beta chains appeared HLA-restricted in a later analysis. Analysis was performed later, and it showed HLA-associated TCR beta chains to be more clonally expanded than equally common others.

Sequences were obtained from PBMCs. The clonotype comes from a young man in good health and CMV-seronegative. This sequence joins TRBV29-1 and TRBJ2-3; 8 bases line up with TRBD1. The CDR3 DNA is TGCAGCGTTGACCAGGGGGCTAGGGCAGATACGCAGTATTTT. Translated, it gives CSVDQGARADTQYF.